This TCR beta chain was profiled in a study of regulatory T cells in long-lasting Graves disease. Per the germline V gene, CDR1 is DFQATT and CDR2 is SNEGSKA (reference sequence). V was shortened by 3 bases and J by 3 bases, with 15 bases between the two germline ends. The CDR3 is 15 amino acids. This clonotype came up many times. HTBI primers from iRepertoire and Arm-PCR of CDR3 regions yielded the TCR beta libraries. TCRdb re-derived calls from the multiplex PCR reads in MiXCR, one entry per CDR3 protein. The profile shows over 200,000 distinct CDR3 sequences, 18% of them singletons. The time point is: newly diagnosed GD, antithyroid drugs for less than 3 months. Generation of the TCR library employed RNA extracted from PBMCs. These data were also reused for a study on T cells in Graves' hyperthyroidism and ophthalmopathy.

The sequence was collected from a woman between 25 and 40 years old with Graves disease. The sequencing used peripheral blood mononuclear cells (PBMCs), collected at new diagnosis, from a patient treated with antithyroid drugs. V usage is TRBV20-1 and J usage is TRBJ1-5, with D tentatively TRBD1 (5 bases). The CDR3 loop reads CSASRGREFNQPQHF. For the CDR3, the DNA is TGCAGTGCTAGTAGGGGCAGGGAATTCAATCAGCCCCAGCATTTT.